Presented here are 3 T cell receptor beta chains from one specimen sequenced in a study of monozygotic twins with inflammatory bowel disease. TCRdb re-called the 5' RACE reads; one entry per CDR3 protein, DNA not given. The repertoire table contains 400,000 or so distinct CDR3 sequences. Sequencing used blood. All receptors derive from a human donor with ulcerative colitis or Crohn's disease, or a healthy co-twin of an affected twin (not recorded which).

This chain uses TRBV5-4 with TRBJ2-3; the D call from TCRdb, TRBD2, cannot be confirmed without DNA. The CDR3 sequence is 16 residues long. The germline V gene encodes CDR1 SGHNT and CDR2 YYREEE (reference sequence). The CDR3 loop reads CASRLNSGGGWDTQYF.

The chain employs TRBV4-1 and TRBJ2-3; the D call of TRBD1 rests on TCRdb alone, since no DNA is present to check it. The CDR3 length is 16 residues. The V gene's germline CDR1 is MGHRA and CDR2 YSYEKL. The chain's CDR3 is CASSQEGAGAIDTQYF.

The V and J genes are TRBV5-1 and TRBJ2-7. The CDR3 totals 14 residues. Germline V gene data show CDR1 as SGHRS and CDR2 as YFSETQ. This CDR3 reads CASSLSGLTYEQYF.